This T cell receptor beta chain was sequenced in a study of cytomegalovirus exposure and HLA in healthy donors. Findings and limits, study-wide: The majority of CMV-associated TCR beta chains were reported as apparently HLA-restricted in a later analysis. The CMV antigen specificity of a few CMV-associated chains was confirmed through in vitro analysis. Per published accounts, TCR beta sequences correctly predicted the HLA-A and HLA-B alleles of most subjects. Listed as cytomegalovirus-associated were 150 or so TCR beta chains.

This CDR3 spans 15 amino acids. The germline CDR1 and CDR2 sequences are SGHVS and FQNEAQ. Deletions cut 7 bases from V and 0 bases from J, with 14 bases between. Regarding this clone: Its matching antigen is unknown.

A multiplex PCR was run with 60 Vbeta primers and 13 Jbeta primers. The data were produced by immunoSEQ multiplex PCR, yet TCRdb's version contains in-frame clones alone and is incomplete. This sample has tens of thousands of clones, with about three quarters found just once. The V gene is TRBV7-8, the J gene TRBJ2-3; D possibly corresponds to TRBD2 (6 bases). The sequencing sample was made of PBMCs. This clonotype originated in a woman aged 45-65 years in good health and CMV-seropositive. CDR3 DNA: TGTGCCAGCAACATAGGAGGGCGGAGCACAGATACGCAGTATTTT. Translation gives CASNIGGRSTDTQYF.